The clone carrying this T cell receptor beta chain appeared many times. The antigen remains undetermined. This specimen comes from a study of neurological immune-mediated disorders. The yield of each sequencing run was over 160 million TCR-beta sequences from 15-18 subjects. TCRdb independently ran MiXCR on the 5' RACE reads; one entry per CDR3 protein. The repertoire holds tens of thousands of distinct CDR3 sequences, with approximately 12% as singletons. Time point given: longitudinal time-point 1 (baseline). The study, taken as a whole, reports: Patients with HTLV-1-associated myelopathy had the highest level of TCR clonal expansion, whereas patients with multiple sclerosis had the lowest level, falling beneath the level found in healthy controls.

The germline V gene encodes CDR1 SGHRS and CDR2 YFSETQ. V gave up 7 bases and J gave up 5 bases, with 22 bases separating them. The CDR3 runs 16 residues. This clonotype originated in a male donor with HTLV-1-associated myelopathy (HAM/TSP). Sequenced sample: PBMCs. The chain recombines TRBV5-1 with TRBJ1-5; maybe TRBD1 (5 bases). The CDR3 nucleotides read TGCGCCAGCCGAAGAACACCAGGGATAGAAGATCAGCCCCAGCATTTT. Amino acid sequence: CASRRTPGIEDQPQHF.